This is a list of T cell receptor beta chains from one sample in a study of T cells in Graves' hyperthyroidism and ophthalmopathy. TCRdb recomputed calls from the multiplex PCR reads with MiXCR, one row per CDR3 protein. The table has roughly 130,000 distinct CDR3 sequences, around 21% seen once. Sequenced sample: blood. These receptors all come from a woman aged 45 to 65 with Graves' hyperthyroidism that later progressed to Graves' ophthalmopathy. Each CDR3 is given with its conserved first and last residue. A D gene is named only where the DNA matches it firmly. Clone size is given for some rows only: seen once, a few or many times, or a class if the clone is expanded.

>NA|TRBV29-1|NA|TRBJ1-5
CSVEGGANQPQHF
TGCAGCGTTGAAGGGGGGGCCAATCAGCCCCAGCATTTT
>few|TRBV13|NA|TRBJ1-2
CASSPRGLGYGYGYTF
TGTGCCAGCAGCCCCCGGGGATTAGGTTATGGCTATGGCTACACCTTC
>few|TRBV19|NA|TRBJ1-5
CASSIDYRQAPGDQPQHF
TGTGCCAGTAGTATAGATTACCGACAGGCCCCGGGGGATCAGCCCCAGCATTTT
>few|TRBV12-3/TRBV12-4|NA|TRBJ2-2
CASSLVEVGELFF
TGTGCCAGCAGTTTGGTAGAGGTCGGGGAGCTGTTTTTT
>NA|TRBV5-1|TRBD1|TRBJ1-2
CASSGQGQSNYGYTF
TGCGCCAGCAGCGGACAGGGACAATCCAACTATGGCTACACCTTC
>many|TRBV4-2|TRBD2|TRBJ2-3
CASSQEVAGVGDTQYF
TGTGCCAGCAGCCAAGAAGTGGCGGGAGTCGGAGATACGCAGTATTTT
>NA|TRBV11-2|NA|TRBJ2-7
CAYGGLGDEQYF
TGTGCCTACGGAGGTTTGGGGGACGAGCAGTACTTC
>NA|TRBV7-7|NA|TRBJ2-1
CASSLAPWDEQFF
TGTGCTAGCAGCTTAGCACCCTGGGATGAGCAGTTCTTC
>many|TRBV7-9|NA|TRBJ1-2
CASSLETAPSYGYTF
TGTGCCAGCAGCTTGGAGACGGCACCCTCCTATGGCTACACCTTC
>few|TRBV6-5|NA|TRBJ2-3
CASSYAGPGTDTQYF
TGTGCCAGCAGTTACGCGGGGCCAGGGACAGATACGCAGTATTTT
>few|TRBV12-3/TRBV12-4|NA|TRBJ1-5
CASSPRRGASNQPQHF
TGTGCCAGCAGTCCGCGACGGGGAGCGAGCAATCAGCCCCAGCATTTT
>many|TRBV5-1|NA|TRBJ2-7
CASSTGNNPSYEQYF
TGCGCCAGCAGCACCGGGAATAATCCCTCTTACGAGCAGTACTTC
>many|TRBV28|NA|TRBJ1-1
CASSEPTGTLPEAFF
TGTGCCAGCAGCGAGCCCACCGGGACTCTCCCTGAAGCTTTCTTT
>NA|TRBV11-2|NA|TRBJ1-5
CASSLEAPSYQPQHF
TGTGCCAGCAGCTTAGAGGCACCAAGTTATCAGCCCCAGCATTTT